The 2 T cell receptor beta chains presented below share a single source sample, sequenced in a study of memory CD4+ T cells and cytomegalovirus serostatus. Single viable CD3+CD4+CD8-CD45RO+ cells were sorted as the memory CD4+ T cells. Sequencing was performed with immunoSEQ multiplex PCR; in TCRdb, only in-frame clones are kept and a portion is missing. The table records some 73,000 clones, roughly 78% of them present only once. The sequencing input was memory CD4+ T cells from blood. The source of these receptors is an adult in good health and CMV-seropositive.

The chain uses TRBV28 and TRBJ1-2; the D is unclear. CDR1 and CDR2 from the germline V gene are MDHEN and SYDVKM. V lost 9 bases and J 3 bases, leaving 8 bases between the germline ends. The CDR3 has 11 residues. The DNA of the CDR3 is TGTGCCAGTGAGGAGGACTATGGCTACACCTTC. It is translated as CASEEDYGYTF.

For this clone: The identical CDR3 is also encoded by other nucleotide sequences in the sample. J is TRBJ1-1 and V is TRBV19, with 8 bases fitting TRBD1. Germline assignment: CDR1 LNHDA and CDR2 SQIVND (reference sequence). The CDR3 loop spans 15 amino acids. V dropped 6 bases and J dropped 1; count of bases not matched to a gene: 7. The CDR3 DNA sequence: TGTGCCAGTAGCCTAACCGGGACAGGGAACACTGAAGCTTTCTTT. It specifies CASSLTGTGNTEAFF.